Sequencing of this TCR beta chain was carried out in a study of blood T cell repertoires in COVID-19. Study-level background: PBMCs, B-cell-depleted T cells, or T cells were the source of the cDNA or gDNA that made up the material.

This clone was detected only once. The length of the CDR3 is 14 residues. The junction had 7 bases not matched to a gene; V was cut back by 5 bases and J by 6 bases. Germline loops: CDR1 SGHRS, CDR2 YFSETQ. As originally analysed: Reference gene primer amplification gave nucleated cell count estimates. Repertoires were generated with immunoSEQ multiplex PCR, while TCRdb's copy carries only in-frame clones and drops some. That table supplies the V and J calls and clone size; D and trimming were determined from the DNA. The sample holds over 100,000 clones, roughly 89% seen once. Individuals aged about 18 to 89 years were recruited from about two dozen US areas. Cohorts were based on clinical histories the participants reported.

Specimen: PBMCs or T cells enriched from blood (not recorded which). The V call is TRBV5-1, the J call TRBJ2-1; 8 nucleotides agree with TRBD2. This TCR derives from a woman in her thirties who had recovered from COVID-19. The CDR3 loop is CASSGTRGTNEQFF. DNA of the CDR3: TGCGCCAGCAGTGGGACTAGGGGTACCAATGAGCAGTTCTTC.